This TCR beta chain was sequenced during a study of monozygotic twins with cystic fibrosis. On this clone: Its antigen is as yet unknown.

Germline V gene data show CDR1 as MNHEY and CDR2 as SMNVEV (reference sequence). Germline trimming cut 0 bases from V and 4 bases from J; bases unmatched to any gene: 4. This CDR3 has 15 residues. Study-wide findings and caveats: Monozygotic CF twins shared more identical nucleotide clonotypes than unrelated patients.

Repertoires were generated with immunoSEQ multiplex PCR, while TCRdb's copy carries only in-frame clones and drops some. The data contain 25,000 to 30,000 clones, roughly 97% of them singletons. Material for sequencing was blood. The receptor was isolated from a girl aged 2-9 years with cystic fibrosis. This chain connects TRBV27 to TRBJ1-1; 8 bases line up with TRBD1. The CDR3 DNA is TGTGCCAGCAGTTTATCGATACAGGGGGTCACTGAAGCTTTCTTT. Translating gives CASSLSIQGVTEAFF.